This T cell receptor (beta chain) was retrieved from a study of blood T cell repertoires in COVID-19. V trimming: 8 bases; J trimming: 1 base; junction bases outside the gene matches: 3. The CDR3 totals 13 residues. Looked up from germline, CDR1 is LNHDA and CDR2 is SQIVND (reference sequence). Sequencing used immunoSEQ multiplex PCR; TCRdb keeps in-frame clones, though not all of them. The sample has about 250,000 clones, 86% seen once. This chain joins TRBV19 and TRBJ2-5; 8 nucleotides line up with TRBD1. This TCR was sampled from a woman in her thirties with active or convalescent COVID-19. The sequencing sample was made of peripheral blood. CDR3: CASATGGQETQYF. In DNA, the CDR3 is TGTGCCAGTGCTACAGGGGGCCAAGAGACCCAGTACTTC. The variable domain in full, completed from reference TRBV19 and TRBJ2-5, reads DGGITQSPKYLFRKEGQNVTLSCEQNLNHDAMYWYRQDPGQGLRLIYYSQIVNDFQKGDIAEGYSVSREKKESFPLTVTSAQKNPTAFYLCASATGGQETQYFGPGTRLLVL.